This T cell receptor beta chain emerged from a study of post-analysis software for immune sequencing data. Study results and limitations: TRBV5-6, TRBV5-1 and TRBV20-1 were among about 5 TRBV segments more frequent in patients than controls. Strong co-clustering by F measure linked samples that shared a preparation batch.

The TCR beta cDNA libraries carried unique molecular identifiers. TCRdb redid the calling of the PCR reads with MiXCR, one entry per CDR3 protein. Among 430,000 or so distinct CDR3 sequences listed, approximately 38% were seen once. This clonotype was detected a few times. Its matching antigen is unknown. Germline V lookup: CDR1 MGHRA, CDR2 YSYEKL. V lost 6 bases to trimming and J lost 0 bases; unmatched junction nucleotides: 8. This CDR3 has 16 amino acids. The sample consisted of blood. The clonotype was recovered from a girl aged 2-10 years with multiple sclerosis. The chain is built from TRBV4-1 and TRBJ2-1, with TRBD2 identical over 7 bases. The DNA of the CDR3 is TGCGCCAGCAGGTGGCTAGCGGCGAGCTCCTACAATGAGCAGTTCTTC. Translation: CASRWLAASSYNEQFF.